This entry lists 20 T cell receptor beta chains sequenced from one sample in a study of blood T cell repertoires in COVID-19. Using immunoSEQ multiplex PCR, the repertoire was profiled, and TCRdb retains in-frame clones only, with some absent. The data hold about 350,000 clones, with more than 85% observed a single time. The specimen sequenced was PBMCs or T cells enriched from blood (not recorded which). These receptors were obtained from a woman aged 25 to 45 who had recovered from COVID-19.

This chain links TRBV5-4 with TRBJ1-4; TRBD1 might be the D (6 bases). Germline V CDR1 and CDR2: SGHNT, YYREEE (reference sequence). Deletions cut 4 bases from V and 5 bases from J, with 15 bases between. This CDR3 spans 15 amino acids. CDR3 protein: CASSPTGTPNEKLFF. CDR3 sequence (DNA): TGTGCCAGCAGCCCGACCGGGACACCGAATGAAAAACTGTTTTTT.

V and J are TRBV28 and TRBJ1-4; D unclear. Germline CDR1 and CDR2: MDHEN and SYDVKM. V lost 4 bases to trimming and J lost 8 bases, with 17 bases between them. This CDR3 is built from 15 residues. The CDR3 region has the DNA TGTGCCAGCAGTTCGGTCGTAGGGAGGATGGAAAAACTGTTTTTT. Translating it yields CASSSVVGRMEKLFF.

This clone was found a few times. The chain is built from TRBV5-1 and TRBJ2-2, with D possibly being TRBD1 (6 bases). Deletions cut 0 bases from V and 3 bases from J, with 12 bases between. Germline assignment: CDR1 SGHRS and CDR2 YFSETQ. This CDR3 region has 16 residues. The CDR3 DNA is TGCGCCAGCAGCTTGGTATGGGGGCTGGACACCGGGGAGCTGTTTTTT. It yields the protein CASSLVWGLDTGELFF.

This clone was counted a few times. The V and J genes are TRBV18 and TRBJ2-3; 9 bases are shared with TRBD1. After removal of 3 bases from V and 4 bases from J, the junction contained 8 bases not matched to a gene. CDR3 size: 16 residues. The germline V gene has CDR1 KGHSH and CDR2 LQKENI. CDR3 sequence: CASSPPGQGTSDTQYF. CDR3 nucleotides: TGTGCCAGCTCACCGCCGGGACAGGGAACGTCAGATACGCAGTATTTT.

The V and J genes are TRBV28 and TRBJ1-6; D gene unclear. In germline, CDR1 is MDHEN, CDR2 SYDVKM. There are 15 residues in the CDR3. V lost 6 bases to trimming and J lost 7 bases, with 16 bases between them. For the CDR3, the DNA is TGTGCCAGCAGGCGCGGTGACTGGAAGAATTCACCCCTCCACTTT. Residues: CASRRGDWKNSPLHF.

The rearrangement links TRBV28 to TRBJ1-5; tentative D call: TRBD1 (5 bases). The CDR3 totals 15 residues. Germline assignment: CDR1 MDHEN and CDR2 SYDVKM. V lost 1 base, J lost 2 bases, and 9 bases lay in between. The CDR3 sequence is CASSLLGLGNQPQHF. The CDR3 bases are TGTGCCAGCAGTTTATTGGGGCTTGGCAATCAGCCCCAGCATTTT.

The V call is TRBV6-5, the J call TRBJ1-3; TRBD1 is a possible D gene (5 bases). V was trimmed by 3 bases and J by 3 bases, leaving 15 bases between them. CDR3 length: 16 amino acids. Germline CDR1 is MNHEY and CDR2 is SVGAGI. This CDR3 reads CASSYGSRAGGNTIYF. CDR3 DNA: TGTGCCAGCAGTTATGGTTCCAGGGCTGGTGGAAACACCATATATTTT.

This chain links TRBV11-2 with TRBJ1-6, with TRBD1 matching over 9 bases. After removal of 1 base from V and 8 bases from J, the junction contained 6 bases not matched to a gene. The length of the CDR3 is 16 residues. Germline lookup yields CDR1 SGHAT and CDR2 FQNNGV. DNA of the CDR3: TGTGCCAGCAGCTTAGCTCAGGGACAGGGCTATTCACCCCTCCACTTT. Encoded protein: CASSLAQGQGYSPLHF. The variable domain in full, with the rest retrieved from reference TRBV11-2 and TRBJ1-6, is EAGVAQSPRYKIIEKRQSVAFWCNPISGHATLYWYQQILGQGPKLLIQFQNNGVVDDSQLPKDRFSAERLKGVDSTLKIQPAKLEDSAVYLCASSLAQGQGYSPLHFGNGTRLTVT.

This clone was detected a few times. V and J are TRBV6-5 and TRBJ2-7; 10 bases map to TRBD1. The germline CDR1 and CDR2 sequences are MNHEY and SVGAGI. CDR3 length: 15 residues. V dropped 5 bases and J dropped 4; count of bases not matched to a gene: 8. CDR3 coding DNA: TGTGCCAGCAGTCAAACCGGGACAGGGGATTACGAGCAGTACTTC. Translating it yields CASSQTGTGDYEQYF.

The rearrangement joins TRBV30 to TRBJ1-2; the D gene is possibly TRBD1 (5 bases). The ends were cut back, 2 bases at V and 8 bases at J, with 15 bases in the middle. Germline CDR1 and CDR2: GTSNPN and SVGIG (reference sequence). CDR3 size: 13 residues. The CDR3 sequence is CAWSPGGVGGYTF. Here the CDR3 DNA reads TGTGCCTGGAGTCCCGGGGGTGTGGGAGGCTACACCTTC.

The CDR3 coding sequence is TGTGCCAGTAGTACGACCGGGGGACAAGCTTTCTTT. Translation: CASSTTGGQAFF. The chain employs TRBV19 and TRBJ1-1; TRBD1 is a possible D gene (5 bases). The CDR3 loop spans 12 amino acids. V lost 4 bases and J lost 9, with 12 bases in between. Germline V gives CDR1 LNHDA, CDR2 SQIVND (reference sequence).

V gene TRBV5-6 combines with J gene TRBJ2-6; D may be TRBD1 (6 bases). Trimming removed 0 bases from V and 0 bases from J, with 7 bases in between. The CDR3 length is 16 residues. Germline assignment: CDR1 SGHDT and CDR2 YYEEEE. The CDR3 loop reads CASSLVGGSGANVLTF. The CDR3 DNA reads TGTGCCAGCAGCTTGGTAGGGGGCTCTGGGGCCAACGTCCTGACTTTC.

The chain has TRBV18 and TRBJ2-7; 8 bases are shared with TRBD1. V was clipped by 3 bases and J by 3 bases; unmatched bases: 4. The CDR3 runs 14 residues. Germline V gene lookup returns CDR1 KGHSH and CDR2 LQKENI. The CDR3: CASSPGTGFYEQYF. In DNA, the CDR3 is TGTGCCAGCTCACCCGGGACAGGCTTCTACGAGCAGTACTTC. The variable domain in full, completed from reference TRBV18 and TRBJ2-7, reads NAGVMQNPRHLVRRRGQEARLRCSPMKGHSHVYWYRQLPEEGLKFMVYLQKENIIDESGMPKERFSAEFPKEGPSILRIQQVVRGDSAAYFCASSPGTGFYEQYFGPGTRLTVT.

The chain carries TRBV30 and TRBJ1-1, with D tentatively TRBD1 (5 bases). The CDR3 runs to 15 residues. V was trimmed by 0 bases and J by 2 bases, leaving 13 bases between them. In germline, CDR1 is GTSNPN, CDR2 SVGIG (reference sequence). The CDR3 loop is CAWSVPTVTNTEAFF. CDR3 in DNA: TGTGCCTGGAGTGTACCGACAGTGACTAACACTGAAGCTTTCTTT.

The chain recombines TRBV5-4 with TRBJ2-5; 8 bases fit TRBD2. The junction had 5 bases not matched to a gene; V was cut back by 3 bases and J by 1 base. CDR3 length: 15 residues. CDR1 is SGHNT, CDR2 YYREEE, per germline (reference sequence). The CDR3 DNA reads as TGTGCCAGCAGCTCTCCTCTAGCGGGCCAAGAGACCCAGTACTTC. As protein: CASSSPLAGQETQYF.

The rearrangement links TRBV18 to TRBJ2-3; 9 bases are shared with TRBD1. Germline CDR1 and CDR2: KGHSH and LQKENI. CDR3 length: 16 amino acids. V lost 4 bases, J lost 3 bases, and 8 bases stayed unmatched. CDR3 region: CASSLRQGEVTDTQYF. CDR3 in DNA: TGTGCCAGCTCACTCAGACAGGGGGAGGTGACAGATACGCAGTATTTT.

The genes are TRBV10-1 and TRBJ1-5, with D possibly being TRBD1 (6 bases). The CDR3 runs 18 residues. Germline CDR1 is WNHNN and CDR2 is SYGVQD (reference sequence). Trimming removed 3 bases at V and 3 bases at J, with 21 bases between. CDR3 coding DNA: TGCGCCAGCAGTGACAGGGGCCCTTTCCGCCGCTACAATCAGCCCCAGCATTTT. Protein sequence: CASSDRGPFRRYNQPQHF.

The chain has TRBV2 and TRBJ1-2; 9 positions match TRBD1. The CDR3 is 14 amino acids. Germline values: CDR1 SNHLY, CDR2 FYNNEI. V lost 5 bases, J lost 4 bases, and 5 bases stayed unmatched. CDR3 coding DNA: TGTGCCAGCAGTAGGACAGGGGCCAGCTATGGCTACACCTTC. As protein: CASSRTGASYGYTF.

The chain couples TRBV11-2 to TRBJ1-2; 9 bases agree with TRBD1. Germline V gives CDR1 SGHAT, CDR2 FQNNGV. This CDR3 has 14 residues. V was pared by 5 bases and J by 6 bases, with 7 bases of the junction left unmatched. The CDR3 region has the DNA TGTGCCAGCAGCACGGGACAGGGTAGGGATGGCTACACCTTC. Translation gives CASSTGQGRDGYTF.

Written as DNA, the CDR3 is TGTGCCAGCAGCCGCAGTCGGGGGACTAACTATGGCTACACCTTC. Translation gives CASSRSRGTNYGYTF. The V and J genes are TRBV2 and TRBJ1-2; tentative D call: TRBD1 (5 bases). The CDR3 sequence is 15 residues long. Trimming took off 6 bases at V and 0 bases at J, with 14 bases between the two ends. Germline CDR1 and CDR2: SNHLY and FYNNEI.